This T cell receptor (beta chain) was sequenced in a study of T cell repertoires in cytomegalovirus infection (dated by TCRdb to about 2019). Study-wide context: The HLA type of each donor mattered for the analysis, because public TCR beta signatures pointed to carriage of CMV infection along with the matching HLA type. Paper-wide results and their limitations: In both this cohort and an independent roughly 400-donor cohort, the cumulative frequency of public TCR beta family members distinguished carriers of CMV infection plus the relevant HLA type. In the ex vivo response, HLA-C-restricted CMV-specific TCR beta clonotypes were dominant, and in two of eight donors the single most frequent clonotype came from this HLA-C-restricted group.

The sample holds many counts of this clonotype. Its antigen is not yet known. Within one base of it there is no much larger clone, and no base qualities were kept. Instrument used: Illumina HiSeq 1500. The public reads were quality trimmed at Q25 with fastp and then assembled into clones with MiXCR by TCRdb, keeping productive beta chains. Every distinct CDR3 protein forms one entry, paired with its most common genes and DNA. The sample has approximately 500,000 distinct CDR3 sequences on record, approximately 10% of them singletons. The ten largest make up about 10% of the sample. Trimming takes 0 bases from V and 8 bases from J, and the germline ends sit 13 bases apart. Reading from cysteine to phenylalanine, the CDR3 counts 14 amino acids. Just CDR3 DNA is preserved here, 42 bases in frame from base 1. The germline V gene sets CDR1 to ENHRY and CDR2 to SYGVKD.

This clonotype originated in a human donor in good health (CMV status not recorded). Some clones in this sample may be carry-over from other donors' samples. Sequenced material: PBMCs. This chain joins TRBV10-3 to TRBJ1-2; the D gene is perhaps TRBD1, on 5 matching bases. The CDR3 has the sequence CAISESAGAGGYTF. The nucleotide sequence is TGTGCCATCAGTGAGTCGGCCGGGGCTGGCGGCTACACCTTC.